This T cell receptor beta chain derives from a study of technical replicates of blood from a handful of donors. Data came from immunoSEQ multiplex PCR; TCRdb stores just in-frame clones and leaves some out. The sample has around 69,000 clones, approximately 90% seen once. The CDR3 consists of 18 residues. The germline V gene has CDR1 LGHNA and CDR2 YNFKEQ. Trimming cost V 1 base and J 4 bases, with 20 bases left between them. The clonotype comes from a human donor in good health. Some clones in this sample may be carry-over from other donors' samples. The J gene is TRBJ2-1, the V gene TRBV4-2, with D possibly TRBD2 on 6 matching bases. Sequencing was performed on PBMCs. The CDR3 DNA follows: TGTGCCAGCAGCCAAGGAGCGACGGTAGTAGCGGATTACAATGAGCAGTTCTTC. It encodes CASSQGATVVADYNEQFF.